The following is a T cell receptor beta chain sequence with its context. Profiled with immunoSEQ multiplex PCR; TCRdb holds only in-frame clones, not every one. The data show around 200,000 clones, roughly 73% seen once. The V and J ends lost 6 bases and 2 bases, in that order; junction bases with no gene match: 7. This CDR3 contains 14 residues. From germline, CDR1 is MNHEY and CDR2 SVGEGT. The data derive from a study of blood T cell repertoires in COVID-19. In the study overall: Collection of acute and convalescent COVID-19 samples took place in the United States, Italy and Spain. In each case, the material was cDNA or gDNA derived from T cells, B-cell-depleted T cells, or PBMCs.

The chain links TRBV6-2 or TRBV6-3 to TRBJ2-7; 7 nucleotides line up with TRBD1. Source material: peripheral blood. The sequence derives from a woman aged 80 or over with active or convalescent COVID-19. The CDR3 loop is CASSLQGTTYEQYF. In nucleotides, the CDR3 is TGTGCCAGCAGCCTACAGGGGACGACCTACGAGCAGTACTTC.